This T cell receptor (beta chain) was found in a study of CD8+CD57+ T cells in acquired aplastic anemia. Study-wide context: DNA recovered from sorted CD4+ and CD8+ cells had a mean of approximately 3 ug.

Germline CDR1 reads ENHRY; CDR2 reads SYGVKD. V lost 9 bases, J lost 7 bases, and 16 bases lay in between. The CDR3 consists of 12 residues. Study findings and constraints: No significant patient-versus-control difference appeared in CD8+ Simpson's diversity.

Worth noting for this clonotype: Its antigen remains unknown.

TCR beta VDJ combinations and CDR3 sequences were profiled from genomic DNA. Using its own MiXCR run on the reads, TCRdb lists one record per CDR3 protein. The sample has 200,000 or so distinct CDR3 sequences; around 65% are singletons. This clonotype was sampled from a human donor with severe aplastic anemia or a healthy control (not recorded which). The V and J genes are TRBV10-3 and TRBJ2-7; D unresolved. Material: sorted CD4+, CD8+, or CD8+CD57+ T cells (not recorded which) from PBMCs. The CDR3 coding sequence is TGTGCCATGGGCCGATTCTCGCGTGAGCAGTACTTC. This sequence encodes CAMGRFSREQYF.